These 26 T cell receptor beta chains share one sample of origin, sequenced in a study of blood T cell repertoires in COVID-19. Sequenced by immunoSEQ multiplex PCR; TCRdb stores in-frame clones only, minus some. The table records approximately 90,000 clones, over 75% of them present only once. The sequencing sample was made of peripheral blood. The receptors here all came from a man in his 60s with acute or convalescent COVID-19.

The CDR3 DNA sequence: TGTGCCAGTAGTATAAAACAGGGCAAGAATCAGCCCCAGCATTTT. Amino acid sequence: CASSIKQGKNQPQHF. The V and J genes are TRBV19 and TRBJ1-5; TRBD1 might be the D (6 bases). The V end was cut by 2 bases, the J end by 4 bases, with 12 bases between. Germline V gene data show CDR1 as LNHDA and CDR2 as SQIVND (reference sequence). This CDR3 contains 15 residues.

The gene calls are TRBV7-2 and TRBJ2-1, with TRBD2 matching over 9 bases. V gave up 5 bases and J gave up 3 bases; unmatched junction bases: 2. CDR3 length equals 14 residues. Germline V gives CDR1 SGHTA, CDR2 FQGNSA. CDR3 in amino acids: CASSTRGGYNEQFF. CDR3 DNA sequence: TGTGCCAGCAGCACGCGGGGGGGCTACAATGAGCAGTTCTTC.

The table lists this clone with a few counts. CDR3 sequence reads: CASSRTGGVGEKLFF. The CDR3 DNA sequence: TGTGCCAGTAGTCGGACAGGGGGCGTAGGTGAAAAACTGTTTTTT. The rearrangement joins TRBV19 to TRBJ1-4, with TRBD1 matching 11 bases. Germline lookup yields CDR1 LNHDA and CDR2 SQIVND (reference sequence). Unmatched junction bases numbered 6, after V lost 5 bases and J lost 7 bases. This CDR3 region has 15 residues.

This clone was seen once. The chain employs TRBV5-1 and TRBJ1-1; no clear D. CDR1 is SGHRS and CDR2 is YFSETQ in the germline V gene. Between the trimmed V and J ends, which lost 0 bases and 1 base, there was a span of 4 bases. CDR3 size: 13 residues. CDR3 residues: CASSLARNTEAFF. The DNA of the CDR3 is TGCGCCAGCAGCTTGGCGAGGAACACTGAAGCTTTCTTT. The whole variable domain, remainder taken from reference TRBV5-1 and TRBJ1-1, is KAGVTQTPRYLIKTRGQQVTLSCSPISGHRSVSWYQQTPGQGLQFLFEYFSETQRNKGNFPGRFSGRQFSNSRSEMNVSTLELGDSALYLCASSLARNTEAFFGQGTRLTVV.

This rearrangement joins TRBV19 to TRBJ2-1; D is possibly TRBD2 (5 bases). Germline V lookup: CDR1 LNHDA, CDR2 SQIVND (reference sequence). The V end was cut by 1 base, the J end by 10 bases, with 17 bases between. CDR3 length: 15 residues. The CDR3 sequence is CASSIGVRVGEEQFF. The CDR3 nucleotides read TGTGCCAGTAGTATAGGGGTGCGGGTTGGGGAGGAGCAGTTCTTC. Complete variable domain (other parts from reference TRBV19 and TRBJ2-1): DGGITQSPKYLFRKEGQNVTLSCEQNLNHDAMYWYRQDPGQGLRLIYYSQIVNDFQKGDIAEGYSVSREKKESFPLTVTSAQKNPTAFYLCASSIGVRVGEEQFFGPGTRLTVL.

The chain uses TRBV6-6 and TRBJ2-5; possibly TRBD2 for D (5 bases). The CDR3 has 14 amino acids. CDR1 MNHNY and CDR2 SVGAGI come from the germline V gene (reference sequence). Between the trimmed V and J ends, which lost 6 bases and 1 base, there was a span of 12 bases. This CDR3 is CASRFGGFQETQYF. As DNA, the CDR3 is TGTGCCAGCAGATTTGGCGGGTTCCAAGAGACCCAGTACTTC.

The chain is built from TRBV5-5 and TRBJ1-2, with a tentative D call TRBD1 (6 bases). Trimming took off 4 bases at V and 5 bases at J, with 18 bases between the two ends. The germline V gene has CDR1 SGHKS and CDR2 YYEKEE (reference sequence). The CDR3 is made up of 15 amino acids. The CDR3 DNA reads as TGTGCCAGCAGCGTTTCGCCCCAAGGGGGTTATGGCTACACCTTC. This translates into CASSVSPQGGYGYTF. Together with reference TRBV5-5 and TRBJ1-2, the CDR3 gives the full variable domain: DAGVTQSPTHLIKTRGQQVTLRCSPISGHKSVSWYQQVLGQGPQFIFQYYEKEERGRGNFPDRFSARQFPNYSSELNVNALLLGDSALYLCASSVSPQGGYGYTFGSGTRLTVV.

This chain uses TRBV7-9 with TRBJ2-2; perhaps TRBD2 as D (5 bases). The CDR3 runs 16 residues. Looked up from germline, CDR1 is SEHNR and CDR2 is FQNEAQ (reference sequence). V was shortened by 7 bases and J by 7 bases, with 22 bases between the two germline ends. CDR3 bases: TGTGCCAGCAACCGATACGAGGGCGCGGCGGACGGGGAGCTGTTTTTT. Translated, it gives CASNRYEGAADGELFF.

CDR3 sequence (DNA): TGTGCCAGCAGCCTCGGTATGAACACTGAAGCTTTCTTT. This translates into CASSLGMNTEAFF. The rearrangement links TRBV7-3 to TRBJ1-1; no reliable D call. CDR1 is SGHTA and CDR2 is FQGTGA in the germline V gene. The CDR3 sequence is 13 residues long. V lost 5 bases and J lost 0, with 7 bases in between.

The rearrangement uses TRBV5-1 and TRBJ2-3; 10 bases are shared with TRBD2. The CDR3 spans 16 residues. CDR1 is SGHRS, CDR2 YFSETQ, per germline. V shed 4 bases, J shed 6 bases, and the junction held 11 bases outside the gene matches. CDR3 in amino acids: CASSGKAGGPRDTQYF. The CDR3 DNA follows: TGCGCCAGCAGCGGAAAAGCGGGAGGGCCTCGGGATACGCAGTATTTT.

The chain employs TRBV11-2 and TRBJ2-3, with TRBD2 identical over 13 bases. Per germline, CDR1 SGHAT and CDR2 FQNNGV. The CDR3 consists of 16 residues. V shed 5 bases and J 3 bases; nucleotides not matched to a gene: 5. The CDR3 here is CASSRLAGGRTDTQYF. CDR3 nucleotides: TGTGCCAGCAGCCGACTAGCGGGGGGAAGGACAGATACGCAGTATTTT. Looking up the rest from reference TRBV11-2 and TRBJ2-3 gives the full variable domain: EAGVAQSPRYKIIEKRQSVAFWCNPISGHATLYWYQQILGQGPKLLIQFQNNGVVDDSQLPKDRFSAERLKGVDSTLKIQPAKLEDSAVYLCASSRLAGGRTDTQYFGPGTRLTVL.

V is TRBV21-1 and J is TRBJ1-5; TRBD1, the table's D call, was not compared with the DNA. TRBV21-1 represents a pseudogene. There are 19 residues in the CDR3. CDR3 in amino acids: CASSKKRGPHNRSNQPQHF. The CDR3 DNA reads as TGTGCCAGCAGCAAAAAAAGGGGGCCTCACAATCGCAGCAATCAGCCCCAGCATTTT.

The V and J genes are TRBV19 and TRBJ2-7; weak D call: TRBD2 (5 bases). Germline CDR1 LNHDA, CDR2 SQIVND (reference sequence). This CDR3 comprises 11 residues. V lost 7 bases to trimming and J lost 11 bases, with 15 bases between them. The CDR3 loop reads CASIKREGEYF. CDR3 sequence (DNA): TGTGCCAGTATAAAGCGTGAGGGTGAGTACTTC. The whole variable domain, filled in from reference TRBV19 and TRBJ2-7, reads DGGITQSPKYLFRKEGQNVTLSCEQNLNHDAMYWYRQDPGQGLRLIYYSQIVNDFQKGDIAEGYSVSREKKESFPLTVTSAQKNPTAFYLCASIKREGEYFGPGTRLTVT.

The rearrangement joins TRBV18 to TRBJ1-3; a possible D gene is TRBD1 (6 bases). The CDR3 contains 16 residues. V lost 3 bases and J lost 0, with 12 bases in between. Per the germline V gene, CDR1 is KGHSH and CDR2 is LQKENI. CDR3 DNA: TGTGCCAGCTCACCTCCGAGGACAGTCTCTGGAAACACCATATATTTT. This sequence encodes CASSPPRTVSGNTIYF.

The V and J genes are TRBV6-1 and TRBJ2-3; 7 bases agree with TRBD1. This CDR3 contains 16 residues. Germline loops: CDR1 MNHNS, CDR2 SASEGT. V lost 5 bases and J lost 2; bases outside the gene matches: 10. The CDR3 bases are TGTGCCAGCAGTAAAGAACAGGGGATATTCACAGATACGCAGTATTTT. This sequence encodes CASSKEQGIFTDTQYF.

This chain joins TRBV3-1 (or the pseudogene TRBV3-2) and TRBJ2-5; 7 positions match TRBD2. The V and J ends lost 2 bases and 2 bases, in that order; junction bases with no gene match: 8. The CDR3 totals 16 residues. Germline V gene lookup returns CDR1 LGHDT and CDR2 YNNKEL (reference sequence). Here the CDR3 DNA reads TGTGCCAGCAGCCAAACCACCGGGACTACTCAAGAGACCCAGTACTTC. This translates into CASSQTTGTTQETQYF.

This sequence joins TRBV29-1 and TRBJ2-7; 7 positions match TRBD2. V shed 4 bases, J shed 6 bases, and the junction held 9 bases outside the gene matches. The CDR3 extends over 13 amino acids. Germline V gene data show CDR1 as SQVTM and CDR2 as ANQGSEA. CDR3 protein: CSVGLADVSEQYF. The DNA for the CDR3 is TGCAGCGTTGGCCTAGCGGATGTGAGCGAGCAGTACTTC.

V gene TRBV10-1 combines with J gene TRBJ2-1; the D is unclear. The germline V gene encodes CDR1 WNHNN and CDR2 SYGVQD (reference sequence). V lost 6 bases, J lost 4 bases, and 4 bases lay in between. The CDR3 is 11 residues long. DNA of the CDR3: TGCGCCAGCAGCTCTTACAATGAGCAGTTCTTC. This translates into CASSSYNEQFF.

The CDR3 coding sequence is TGTGCCAGCAGAGGGAGGGGCACCGGGGAGCTGTTTTTT. Its translation is CASRGRGTGELFF. V and J are TRBV6-1 and TRBJ2-2; 7 nucleotides align to TRBD2. From germline, CDR1 is MNHNS and CDR2 SASEGT. The CDR3 is 13 residues long. The J segment lost 4 bases and the V segment lost 6 bases, leaving 2 bases of the junction unmatched.

This chain connects TRBV30 to TRBJ2-3; tentatively, D is TRBD1 (5 bases). V was shortened by 2 bases and J by 0 bases, with 12 bases between the two germline ends. The CDR3 is 15 residues long. The germline V gene has CDR1 GTSNPN and CDR2 SVGIG (reference sequence). The DNA for the CDR3 is TGTGCCTGGAGTAAGGGGCTGCAGAGCACAGATACGCAGTATTTT. Translating gives CAWSKGLQSTDTQYF. The variable domain in full, completed from reference TRBV30 and TRBJ2-3, reads SQTIHQWPATLVQPVGSPLSLECTVEGTSNPNLYWYRQAAGRGLQLLFYSVGIGQISSEVPQNLSASRPQDRQFILSSKKLLLSDSGFYLCAWSKGLQSTDTQYFGPGTRLTVL.

This clone was observed a single time. The chain recombines TRBV2 with TRBJ2-4, with 10 nucleotides matching TRBD2. Germline V gives CDR1 SNHLY, CDR2 FYNNEI. The CDR3 totals 16 residues. The ends lost 4 bases at V and 4 bases at J; junction bases unmatched: 7. CDR3 residues: CASSVVLAGAKNIQYF. The CDR3 bases are TGTGCCAGCAGTGTGGTGCTAGCGGGGGCAAAAAACATTCAGTACTTC. The whole variable domain, filled in from reference TRBV2 and TRBJ2-4, reads EPEVTQTPSHQVTQMGQEVILRCVPISNHLYFYWYRQILGQKVEFLVSFYNNEISEKSEIFDDQFSVERPDGSNFTLKIRSTKLEDSAMYFCASSVVLAGAKNIQYFGAGTRLSVL.

The chain carries TRBV13 and TRBJ2-7; 10 bases fit TRBD2. Germline V gene sequence: CDR1 PRHDT, CDR2 FYEKMQ (reference sequence). Trimming took 8 bases from V and 5 from J; bases not matched to a gene: 6. This CDR3 contains 13 residues. CDR3 DNA sequence: TGTGCCAGCTCGCTAGCGGGAGCTGACGAGCAGTACTTC. This sequence encodes CASSLAGADEQYF.

V and J are TRBV5-6 and TRBJ1-3; possibly TRBD1 for D (5 bases). This CDR3 is 15 amino acids long. Germline-derived CDR1 and CDR2 are SGHDT and YYEEEE. V was pared by 4 bases and J by 5 bases, with 16 bases between. The CDR3 DNA reads as TGTGCCAGCAGCAGACGAGGCAGGGCGAGAAACACCATATATTTT. Amino acid sequence: CASSRRGRARNTIYF. The full variable domain, rest sourced from reference TRBV5-6 and TRBJ1-3, is DAGVTQSPTHLIKTRGQQVTLRCSPKSGHDTVSWYQQALGQGPQFIFQYYEEEERQRGNFPDRFSGHQFPNYSSELNVNALLLGDSALYLCASSRRGRARNTIYFGEGSWLTVV.

V and J are TRBV5-1 and TRBJ2-3; 16 bases are shared with TRBD2. The length of the CDR3 is 18 residues. The V segment lost 4 bases and the J segment 0 bases; nucleotides outside the gene matches: 5. CDR1 and CDR2 (germline): SGHRS, YFSETQ. CDR3 bases: TGCGCCAGCAGCAAGGGACTAGCGGGGGGGCTCAGCACAGATACGCAGTATTTT. Protein sequence: CASSKGLAGGLSTDTQYF.

In this sample, this clone turned up once. At one boundary the junction diverges from the germline segment, which might be a read error. The V call is TRBV10-2, the J call TRBJ2-1, with D perhaps being TRBD1 or TRBD2 (5 bases each). Germline CDR1 WSHSY, CDR2 SAAADI. The length of the CDR3 is 13 residues. The CDR3 loop is CASSGGANNEQFF. The CDR3 DNA is TGCGCCAGTAGTGGGGGAGCCAACAATGAGCAGTTCTTC.

This rearrangement joins TRBV6-5 to TRBJ1-5, with D unresolved. In germline, CDR1 is MNHEY, CDR2 SVGAGI. V lost 2 bases and J 6 bases, leaving 8 bases between the germline ends. The CDR3 consists of 13 residues. As DNA, the CDR3 is TGTGCCAGCAGTTACGGGAGGGCTCAGCCCCAGCATTTT. Amino acid sequence: CASSYGRAQPQHF.